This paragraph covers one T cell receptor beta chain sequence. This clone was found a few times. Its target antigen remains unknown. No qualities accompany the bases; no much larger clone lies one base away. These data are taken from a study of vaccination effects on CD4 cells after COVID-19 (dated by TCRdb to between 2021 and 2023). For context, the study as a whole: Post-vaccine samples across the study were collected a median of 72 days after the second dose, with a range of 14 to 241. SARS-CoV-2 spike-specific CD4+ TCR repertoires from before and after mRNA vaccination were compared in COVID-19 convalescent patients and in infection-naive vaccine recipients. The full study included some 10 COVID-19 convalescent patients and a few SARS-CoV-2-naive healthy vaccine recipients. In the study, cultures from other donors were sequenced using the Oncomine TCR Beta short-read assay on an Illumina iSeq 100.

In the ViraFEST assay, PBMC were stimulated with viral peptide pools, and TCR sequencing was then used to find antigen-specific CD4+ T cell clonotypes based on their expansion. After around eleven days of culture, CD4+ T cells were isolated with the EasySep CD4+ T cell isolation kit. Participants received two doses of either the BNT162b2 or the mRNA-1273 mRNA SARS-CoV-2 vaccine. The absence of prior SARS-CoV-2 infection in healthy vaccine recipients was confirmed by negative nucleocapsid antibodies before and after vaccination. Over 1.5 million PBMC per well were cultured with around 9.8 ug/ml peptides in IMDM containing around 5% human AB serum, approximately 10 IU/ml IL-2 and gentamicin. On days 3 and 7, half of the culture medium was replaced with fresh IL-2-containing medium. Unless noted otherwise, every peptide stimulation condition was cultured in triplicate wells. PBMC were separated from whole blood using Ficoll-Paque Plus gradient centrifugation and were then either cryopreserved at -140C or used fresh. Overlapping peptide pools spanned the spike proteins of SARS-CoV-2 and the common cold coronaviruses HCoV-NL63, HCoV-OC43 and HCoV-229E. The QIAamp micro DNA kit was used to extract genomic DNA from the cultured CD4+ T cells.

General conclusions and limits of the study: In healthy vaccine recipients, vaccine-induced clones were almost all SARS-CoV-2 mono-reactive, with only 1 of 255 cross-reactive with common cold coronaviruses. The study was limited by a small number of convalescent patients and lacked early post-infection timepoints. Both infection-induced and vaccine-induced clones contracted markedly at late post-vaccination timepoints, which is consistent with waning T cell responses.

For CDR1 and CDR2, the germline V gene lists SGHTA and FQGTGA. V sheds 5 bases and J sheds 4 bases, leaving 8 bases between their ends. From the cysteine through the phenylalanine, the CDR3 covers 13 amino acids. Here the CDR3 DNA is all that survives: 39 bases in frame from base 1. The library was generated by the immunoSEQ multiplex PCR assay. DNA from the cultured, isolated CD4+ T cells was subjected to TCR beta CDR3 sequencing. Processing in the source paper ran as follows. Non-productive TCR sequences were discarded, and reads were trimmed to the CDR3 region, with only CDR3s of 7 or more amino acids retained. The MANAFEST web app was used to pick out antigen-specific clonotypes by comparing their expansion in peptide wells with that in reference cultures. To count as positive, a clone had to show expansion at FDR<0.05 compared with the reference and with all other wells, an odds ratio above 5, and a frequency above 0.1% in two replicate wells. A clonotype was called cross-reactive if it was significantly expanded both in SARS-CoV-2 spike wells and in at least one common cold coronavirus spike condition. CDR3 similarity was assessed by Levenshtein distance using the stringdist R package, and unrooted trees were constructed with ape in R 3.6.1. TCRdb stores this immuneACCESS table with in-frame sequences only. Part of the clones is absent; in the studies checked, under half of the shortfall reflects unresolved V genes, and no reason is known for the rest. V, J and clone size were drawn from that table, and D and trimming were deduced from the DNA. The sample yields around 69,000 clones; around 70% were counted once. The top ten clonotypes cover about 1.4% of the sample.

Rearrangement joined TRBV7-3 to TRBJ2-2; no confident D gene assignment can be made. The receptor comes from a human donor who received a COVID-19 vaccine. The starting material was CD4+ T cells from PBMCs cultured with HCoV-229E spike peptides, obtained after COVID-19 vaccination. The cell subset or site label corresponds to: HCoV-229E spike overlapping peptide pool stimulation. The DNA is TGTGCCAGCAGCCGGACCTCCACCGGGGAGCTGTTTTTT. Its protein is CASSRTSTGELFF.